These 2 T cell receptor beta chains share one sample of origin, sequenced in a study of T cell responses to AZD1222 COVID-19 vaccine. Produced via immunoSEQ multiplex PCR; TCRdb's table is partial and in-frame only. The sample has 100,000 to 140,000 clones, 89% seen once. Sequencing was performed on peripheral blood, taken on day 0 of AZD1222 vaccination. These receptors were obtained from an adult in good health.

The chain links TRBV2 to TRBJ2-7, with D possibly called TRBD1 or TRBD2 (5 bases each). The V and J ends lost 6 bases and 6 bases respectively, with 12 bases between them. There are 12 residues in the CDR3. The germline CDR1 and CDR2 sequences are SNHLY and FYNNEI. The CDR3 loop reads CASSGTVVEQYF. Here the CDR3 DNA reads TGTGCCAGCAGCGGGACCGTGGTCGAGCAGTACTTC.

This clone was counted only a few times. The chain recombines TRBV15 with TRBJ2-3; 7 positions match TRBD1. The V segment lost 3 bases and the J segment 6 bases; nucleotides outside the gene matches: 6. CDR3 length: 14 residues. CDR1 and CDR2 from the germline V gene are LNHNV and YYDKDF (reference sequence). Here the CDR3 DNA reads TGTGCCACCAGCAGGGGACAGCTCGTGGATACGCAGTATTTT. Its translation is CATSRGQLVDTQYF.